These 5 T cell receptor beta chains originate from one sample sequenced in a study of blood T cells in healthy people across ages. Together with a sample-barcoded 5' primer, a J-beta primer mix was included in a second PCR lasting about 7 to 11 cycles. In TCRdb, the 5' RACE reads were re-called with MiXCR into one record per CDR3 protein. The sample records 710,000 or so distinct CDR3 sequences, 20% to 25% being singletons. The material sequenced was blood. These receptors all stem from a man in his 70s in good health.

This rearrangement joins TRBV29-1 to TRBJ2-3; maybe TRBD2 (6 bases). Germline CDR1 and CDR2: SQVTM and ANQGSEA. Trimming pared 4 bases from V and 14 bases from J, leaving 22 bases between. The CDR3 contains 13 residues. CDR3 nucleotides: TGCAGCGTTGTTGGGCTAGCGAACATACGAGGGTATTTT. Residues: CSVVGLANIRGYF.

The rearrangement links TRBV7-2 to TRBJ2-2; weak D call: TRBD2 (5 bases). Germline CDR1 and CDR2: SGHTA and FQGNSA. The length of the CDR3 is 16 residues. The V and J ends lost 1 base and 0 bases respectively, with 9 bases between them. The CDR3 loop reads CASSLVGRANTGELFF. CDR3 coding DNA: TGTGCCAGCAGCTTAGTAGGGCGGGCGAACACCGGGGAGCTGTTTTTT.

This clonotype was picked up a small number of times. V gene TRBV7-2 combines with J gene TRBJ2-3; D gene unclear. The germline V gene encodes CDR1 SGHTA and CDR2 FQGNSA. Trimming cost V 0 bases and J 0 bases, with 10 bases left between them. This CDR3 comprises 16 residues. The CDR3 DNA is TGTGCCAGCAGCTTAGCAGGATCTGCGAGCACAGATACGCAGTATTTT. Amino acids: CASSLAGSASTDTQYF.

The chain uses TRBV28 and TRBJ2-4; D may be TRBD2 (6 bases). There are 14 residues in the CDR3. CDR1 MDHEN and CDR2 SYDVKM come from the germline V gene. Trimming took 2 bases from V and 7 from J, leaving 12 bases between them. CDR3 nucleotide sequence: TGTGCCAGCAGTTTAGGGGGGACGTTGAACATTCAGTACTTC. It is translated as CASSLGGTLNIQYF. The variable domain in full, completed from reference TRBV28 and TRBJ2-4, reads DVKVTQSSRYLVKRTGEKVFLECVQDMDHENMFWYRQDPGLGLRLIYFSYDVKMKEKGDIPEGYSVSREKKERFSLILESASTNQTSMYLCASSLGGTLNIQYFGAGTRLSVL.

This clonotype was seen only a few times. The rearrangement uses TRBV5-1 and TRBJ2-2; 7 bases map to TRBD1. Germline trimming cut 4 bases from V and 3 bases from J; bases unmatched to any gene: 6. The CDR3 runs to 15 residues. CDR1 is SGHRS, CDR2 YFSETQ, per germline. This chain's CDR3 is CASSTQGPDTGELFF. The CDR3 nucleotides read TGCGCCAGCAGCACACAGGGGCCGGACACCGGGGAGCTGTTTTTT.